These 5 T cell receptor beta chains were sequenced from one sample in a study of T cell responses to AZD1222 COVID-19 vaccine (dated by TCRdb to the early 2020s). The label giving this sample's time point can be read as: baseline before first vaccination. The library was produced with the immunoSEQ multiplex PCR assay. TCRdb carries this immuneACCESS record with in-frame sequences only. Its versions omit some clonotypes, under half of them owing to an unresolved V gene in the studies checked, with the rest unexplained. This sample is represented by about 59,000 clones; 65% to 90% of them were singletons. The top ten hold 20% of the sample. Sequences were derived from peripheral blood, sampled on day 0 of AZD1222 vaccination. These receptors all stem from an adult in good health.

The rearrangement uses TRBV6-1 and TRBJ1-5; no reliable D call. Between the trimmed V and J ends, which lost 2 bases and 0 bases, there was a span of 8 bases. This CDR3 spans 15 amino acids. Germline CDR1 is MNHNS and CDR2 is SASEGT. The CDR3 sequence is CASSEFPYSNQPQHF. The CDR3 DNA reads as TGTGCCAGCAGTGAATTCCCCTATAGCAATCAGCCCCAGCATTTT.

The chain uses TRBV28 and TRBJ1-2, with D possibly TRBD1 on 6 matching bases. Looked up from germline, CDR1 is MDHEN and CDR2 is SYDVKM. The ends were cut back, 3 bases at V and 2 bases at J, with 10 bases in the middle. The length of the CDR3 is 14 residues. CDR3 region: CASSLSTGNYGYTF. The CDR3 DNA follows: TGTGCCAGCAGTTTGTCAACAGGGAACTATGGCTACACCTTC.

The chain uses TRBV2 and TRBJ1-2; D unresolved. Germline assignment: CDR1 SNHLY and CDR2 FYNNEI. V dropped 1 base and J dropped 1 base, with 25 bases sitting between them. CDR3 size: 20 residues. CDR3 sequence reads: CASSEESPSAYKFFNYGYTF. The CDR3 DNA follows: TGTGCCAGCAGTGAAGAAAGTCCTAGTGCCTACAAGTTTTTTAACTATGGCTACACCTTC.

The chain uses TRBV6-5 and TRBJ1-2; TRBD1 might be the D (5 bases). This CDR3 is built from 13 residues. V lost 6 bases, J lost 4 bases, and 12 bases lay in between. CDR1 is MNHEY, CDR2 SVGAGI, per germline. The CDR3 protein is CASSLTGLYGYTF. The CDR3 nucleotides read TGTGCCAGCAGCCTTACAGGCCTCTATGGCTACACCTTC.

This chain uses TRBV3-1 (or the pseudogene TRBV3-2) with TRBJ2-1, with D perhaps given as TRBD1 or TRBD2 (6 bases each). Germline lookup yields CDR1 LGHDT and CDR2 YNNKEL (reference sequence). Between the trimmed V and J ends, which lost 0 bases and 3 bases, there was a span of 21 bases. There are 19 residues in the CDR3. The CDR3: CASSQENDVWGAIYNEQFF. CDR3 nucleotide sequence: TGTGCCAGCAGCCAAGAAAATGACGTTTGGGGGGCCATCTACAATGAGCAGTTCTTC.